These T cell receptor beta chains were read from a single sample in a study of beta chain features in type 1 diabetes. Data came from immunoSEQ multiplex PCR; TCRdb stores just in-frame clones and leaves some out. Counted here are under 70,000 clones, about 64% occurring once; the ten biggest clones make up 0.25% to 0.35%. What was sequenced was stem cell memory CD4+ T cells from blood. The receptors shown here come from a young woman with type 1 diabetes. Each CDR3 is given with its conserved first and last residue. Only some rows state a clone size, as once, few, many or a class for expanded clones.

v_gene	j_gene	abundance	CDR3aa
TRBV10-2	TRBJ1-5	.	CASSESPGQGRHQPQHF
TRBV6-1	TRBJ1-1	.	CASTAQVGGTEAFF
TRBV5-1	TRBJ1-1	.	CASSLDPGVDTEAFF
TRBV19	TRBJ2-5	few	CASSLSGSKETQYF
TRBV30	TRBJ2-7	.	CAWTGTGTYEQYF
TRBV28	TRBJ1-1	.	CASSFGTGWWTEAFF
TRBV5-1	TRBJ1-2	.	CASSLIRDTQGYTF
TRBV18	TRBJ1-5	.	CASSTRQEDQPQHF
TRBV6-6	TRBJ2-7	.	CASSLHGSGSEQYF
TRBV10-3	TRBJ2-7	.	CAISENLGLAGSAQYF
TRBV6-5	TRBJ2-7	.	CASSYSGGRGDYEQYF
TRBV5-1	TRBJ2-1	few	CASSPGTSGRDSYNEQFF
TRBV6-5	TRBJ2-5	.	CASSSGQGRETQYF
TRBV25-1	TRBJ2-7	.	CASREQYEQYF
TRBV9	TRBJ2-1	once	CASSARTTAAEQFF
TRBV7-2	TRBJ1-5	.	CASSSLESQPQHF
TRBV28	TRBJ1-1	.	CASSFPEVVRPGTEAFF
TRBV29-1	TRBJ2-7	.	CSASRQVYEQYF
TRBV19	TRBJ2-7	.	CASSLRTSGKYEQYF
TRBV29-1	TRBJ2-7	.	CSGKLGLAEGEQYF
TRBV28	TRBJ2-1	once	CASSLVGSEQFF
TRBV30	TRBJ2-3	.	CAWGAGTPSTDTQYF
TRBV5-1	TRBJ2-1	.	CASSVGQGRGEQFF
TRBV2	TRBJ2-7	.	CASSSDSSYEQYF
TRBV11-3	TRBJ2-7	few	CASSLGTRAYEQYF
TRBV14	TRBJ2-3	.	CASSQVRLAGPDTQYF
TRBV19	TRBJ2-3	.	CASSLPGLAGGGDTQYF
TRBV10-3	TRBJ2-5	few	CAIALTGQETQYF
TRBV5-1	TRBJ2-7	.	CASSLSDSVGYEQYF
TRBV18	TRBJ1-3	.	CASSTSDPVSGNTIYF
TRBV7-7	TRBJ2-5	.	CASSRGTVEETQYF
TRBV14	TRBJ2-3	few	CASSQNTYGADTQYF
TRBV4-2	TRBJ2-2	.	CASSPAGQGRTGELFF
TRBV15	TRBJ2-4	.	CATSSRDTVNIQYF
TRBV11-3	TRBJ2-7	.	CASSLVTTGSEQYF
TRBV4-1	TRBJ1-2	.	CASSQGYQGHGYTF
TRBV4-2	TRBJ2-7	few	CASSQASGTYEQYF
TRBV19	TRBJ2-7	.	CASRTQDRAYEQYF
TRBV7-3	TRBJ1-1	.	CASSRQGNTEAFF
TRBV29-1	TRBJ2-3	.	CSVKRLQGPDTHYF
TRBV5-1	TRBJ1-1	few	CASSLGQGIAFF
TRBV30	TRBJ1-1	.	CACNRGGEAFF
TRBV5-1	TRBJ1-1	.	CASRIQGQTEAFF
TRBV7-8	TRBJ2-7	.	CASSALGDSGLNEQYF
TRBV28	TRBJ2-7	.	CASSPFLAGVYF
TRBV6-5	TRBJ2-2	.	CASSSPPAGTGELFF
TRBV19	TRBJ1-4	few	CASSTTATNEKLFF
TRBV7-9	TRBJ1-2	.	CASSGGDGYTF
TRBV2	TRBJ1-5	.	CASSDPRGSNQPQHF
TRBV11-2	TRBJ2-2	.	CASSLGGSLSGELFF
TRBV7-9	TRBJ1-3	.	CASSLGSSGNTIYF
TRBV2	TRBJ2-7	.	CASGPNGGASSEQYF
TRBV5-1	TRBJ1-1	.	CASSTGPGTGMNTEAFF